This TCR beta chain is from a study of T-cell memory formation after mild COVID-19. The CDR3 spans 13 residues. The trim removed 5 bases at V and 6 bases at J, leaving 7 bases unmatched. Germline CDR1 GTSNPN, CDR2 SVGIG (reference sequence). This clonotype was counted only a few times. Each CDR3 protein gets one entry after TCRdb re-called the 5' RACE reads with MiXCR. Of 250,000 to 300,000 distinct CDR3 sequences in the sample, around 16% are singletons; the top ten hold around 23%. The receptor's source is a man between 18 and 29 years old who had mild COVID-19 (a few samples of this study predate the infection). Cell type and time point are not known. The chain links TRBV30 to TRBJ2-7; 10 bases map to TRBD2. The sample consisted of PBMCs or a T cell subset sorted from them (not recorded which). The CDR3 DNA reads TGTGCCTGGGAGCGGGGGGGGCCCTCCGAGCAGTACTTC. Protein product: CAWERGGPSEQYF.